Below, one T cell receptor (beta chain) is given with its context. The target antigen is unknown. Healthy bone marrow donors supplied every sample. Donors were ostensibly healthy at sampling, although undocumented immune exposures were probable. These data are taken from a study of cytomegalovirus exposure and HLA in healthy donors. Turning to the study itself: A prior analysis found more than 90 million unique TCR beta sequences from 150 million to 200 million T cells. Study-wide points: Later on, a genetic analysis was performed. It linked a missense variant in DCLRE1C with V- and J-gene trimming of TCR beta.

PCR used 60 Vbeta primers and 13 Jbeta primers. Using immunoSEQ multiplex PCR, the repertoire was profiled, and TCRdb retains in-frame clones only, with some absent. The sample yields approximately 110,000 clones, around 70% seen once. The clonotype originates from a man in his forties in good health and CMV-seropositive. The source material was PBMCs.

CDR3 bases: TGTGCCAGCAGCGTGAGTCCCGTCCTTCACAATGAGCAGTTCTTC. Translation gives CASSVSPVLHNEQFF. The chain recombines TRBV9 with TRBJ2-1; no clear D gene. This CDR3 is built from 15 residues. CDR1 SGDLS and CDR2 YYNGEE come from the germline V gene. With 2 bases removed from V and 5 bases from J, the gap between germline ends came to 14 bases.